This record looks at one T cell receptor beta chain sequence and its context. This sample stems from a study of control samples from healthy donors and cancer patients. V shed 3 bases and J shed 7 bases, with 7 bases lying between them. From germline, CDR1 is KGHSH and CDR2 LQKENI. This CDR3 is 13 amino acids long. TCRdb's table, derived via immunoSEQ multiplex PCR, lists solely in-frame clones and lacks some. The data hold fewer than 150,000 clones, with roughly 90% observed a single time. This receptor was obtained from a man between 18 and 35 years old in good health. The chain recombines TRBV18 with TRBJ1-6; D is uncertain. The sequenced sample consisted of blood. The CDR3 is CASSPDKNSPLHF. The CDR3 DNA is TGTGCCAGCTCACCGGATAAGAATTCACCCCTCCACTTT.